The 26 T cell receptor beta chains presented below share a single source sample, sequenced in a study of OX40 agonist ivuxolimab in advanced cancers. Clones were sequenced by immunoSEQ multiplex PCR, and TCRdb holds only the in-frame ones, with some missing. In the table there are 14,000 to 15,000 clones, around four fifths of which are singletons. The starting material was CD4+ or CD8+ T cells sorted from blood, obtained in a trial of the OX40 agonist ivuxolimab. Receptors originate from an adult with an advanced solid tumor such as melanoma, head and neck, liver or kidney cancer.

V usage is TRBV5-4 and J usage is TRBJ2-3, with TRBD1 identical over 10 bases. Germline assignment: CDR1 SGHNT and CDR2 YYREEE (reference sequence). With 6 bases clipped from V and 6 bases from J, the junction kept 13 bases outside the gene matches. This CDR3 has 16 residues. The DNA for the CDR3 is TGTGCCAGCACCCCGGAAAGGGACAGGGGCAGTGATACGCAGTATTTT. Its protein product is CASTPERDRGSDTQYF. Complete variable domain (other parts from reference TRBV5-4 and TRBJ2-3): ETGVTQSPTHLIKTRGQQVTLRCSSQSGHNTVSWYQQALGQGPQFIFQYYREEENGRGNFPPRFSGLQFPNYSSELNVNALELDDSALYLCASTPERDRGSDTQYFGPGTRLTVL.

The CDR3 coding sequence is TGCGCCAGCAGACTAGTCGGAGTGTTGGATTCGAAGGATACGCAGTATTTT. Protein product: CASRLVGVLDSKDTQYF. The chain couples TRBV10-1 to TRBJ2-3; D is possibly TRBD2 (5 bases). The CDR3 sequence is 17 residues long. CDR1 is WNHNN, CDR2 SYGVQD, per germline (reference sequence). V was shortened by 6 bases and J by 6 bases, with 25 bases between the two germline ends.

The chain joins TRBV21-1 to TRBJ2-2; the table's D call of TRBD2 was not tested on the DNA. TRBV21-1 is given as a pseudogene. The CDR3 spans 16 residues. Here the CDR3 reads CASSLDLGTYAGELFF. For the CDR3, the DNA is TGTGCCAGCAGCTTAGATTTGGGGACTTATGCCGGGGAGCTGTTTTTT.

CDR3 bases: TGTGCCAGCGGGGACAGGGAGATACATGAGCAGTTCTTC. It translates to CASGDREIHEQFF. The gene calls are TRBV6-1 and TRBJ2-1, with 9 bases lining up with TRBD1. Trimming at V came to 8 bases and at J to 8 bases, leaving 7 bases not matched to a gene. Germline loops: CDR1 MNHNS, CDR2 SASEGT. The CDR3 sequence is 13 residues long.

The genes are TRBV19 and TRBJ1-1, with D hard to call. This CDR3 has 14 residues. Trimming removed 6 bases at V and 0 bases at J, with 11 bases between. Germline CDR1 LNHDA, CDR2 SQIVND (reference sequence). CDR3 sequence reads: CASSLTGMNTEAFF. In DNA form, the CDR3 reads TGTGCCAGTAGCTTGACGGGTATGAACACTGAAGCTTTCTTT.

Here the CDR3 reads CASSPTVTNQPQHF. Here the CDR3 DNA reads TGTGCCAGCAGCCCAACAGTCACTAATCAGCCCCAGCATTTT. The J gene is TRBJ1-5, the V gene TRBV6-5; D gene unclear. V dropped 6 bases and J dropped 4 bases, with 13 bases sitting between them. CDR1 is MNHEY and CDR2 is SVGAGI in the germline V gene. The CDR3 is 14 residues long.

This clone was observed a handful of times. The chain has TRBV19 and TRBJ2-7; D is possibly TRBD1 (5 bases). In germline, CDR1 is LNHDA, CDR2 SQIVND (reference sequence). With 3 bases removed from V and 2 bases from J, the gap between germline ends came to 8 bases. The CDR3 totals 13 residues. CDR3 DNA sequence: TGTGCCAGTAGTATCGGACACCCCTACGAGCAGTACTTC. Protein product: CASSIGHPYEQYF.

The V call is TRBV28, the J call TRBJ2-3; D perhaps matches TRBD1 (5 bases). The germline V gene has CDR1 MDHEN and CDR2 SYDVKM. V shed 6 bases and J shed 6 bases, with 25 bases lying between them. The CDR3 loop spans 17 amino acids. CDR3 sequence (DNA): TGTGCCAGCAGATCTTCCCAAGGGGATATGGGTTGGGATACGCAGTATTTT. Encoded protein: CASRSSQGDMGWDTQYF.

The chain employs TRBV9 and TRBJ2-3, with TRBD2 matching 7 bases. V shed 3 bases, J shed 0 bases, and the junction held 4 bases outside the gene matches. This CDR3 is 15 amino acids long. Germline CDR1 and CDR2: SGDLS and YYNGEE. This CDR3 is CASSGGRGSTDTQYF. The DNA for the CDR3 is TGTGCCAGCAGCGGGGGGAGGGGTAGCACAGATACGCAGTATTTT.

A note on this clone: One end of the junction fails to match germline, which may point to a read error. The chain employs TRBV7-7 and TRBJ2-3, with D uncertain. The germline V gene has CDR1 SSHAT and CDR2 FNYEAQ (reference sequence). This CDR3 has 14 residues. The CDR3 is CASSLDRVTDTQYF. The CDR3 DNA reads TGTGCTAGCAGCTTAGATAGGGTCACAGATACGCAGTATTTT.

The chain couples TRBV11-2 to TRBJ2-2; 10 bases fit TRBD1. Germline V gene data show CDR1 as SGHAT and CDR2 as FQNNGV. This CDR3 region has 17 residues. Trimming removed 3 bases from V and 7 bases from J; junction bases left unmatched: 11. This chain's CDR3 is CASSLGGQGMWIGELFF. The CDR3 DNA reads TGTGCCAGCAGCTTGGGGGGACAGGGGATGTGGATCGGGGAGCTGTTTTTT.

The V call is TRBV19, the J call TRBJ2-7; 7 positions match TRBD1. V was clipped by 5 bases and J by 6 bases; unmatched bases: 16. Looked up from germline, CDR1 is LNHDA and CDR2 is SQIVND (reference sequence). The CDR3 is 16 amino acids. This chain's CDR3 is CASSVRGNNPSSEQYF. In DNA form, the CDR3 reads TGTGCCAGTAGTGTCAGGGGGAATAACCCCTCCAGCGAGCAGTACTTC. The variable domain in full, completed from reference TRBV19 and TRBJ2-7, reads DGGITQSPKYLFRKEGQNVTLSCEQNLNHDAMYWYRQDPGQGLRLIYYSQIVNDFQKGDIAEGYSVSREKKESFPLTVTSAQKNPTAFYLCASSVRGNNPSSEQYFGPGTRLTVT.

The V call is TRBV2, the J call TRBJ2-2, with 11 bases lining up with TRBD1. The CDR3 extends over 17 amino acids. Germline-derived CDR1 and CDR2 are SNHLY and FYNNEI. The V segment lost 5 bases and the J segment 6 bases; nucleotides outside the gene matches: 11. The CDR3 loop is CASSPDRGRRSAGELFF. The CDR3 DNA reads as TGTGCCAGCAGTCCGGACAGGGGGCGAAGGAGTGCCGGGGAGCTGTTTTTT.

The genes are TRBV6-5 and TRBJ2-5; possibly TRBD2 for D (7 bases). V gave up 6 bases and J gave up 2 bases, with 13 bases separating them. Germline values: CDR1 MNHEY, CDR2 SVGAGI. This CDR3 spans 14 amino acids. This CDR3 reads CASRKGGRQETQYF. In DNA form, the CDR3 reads TGTGCCAGCAGGAAGGGGGGGAGGCAAGAGACCCAGTACTTC.

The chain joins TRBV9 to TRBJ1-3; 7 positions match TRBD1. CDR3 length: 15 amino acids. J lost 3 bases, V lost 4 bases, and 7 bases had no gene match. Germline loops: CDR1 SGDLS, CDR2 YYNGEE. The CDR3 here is CASSSRDSVGNTIYF. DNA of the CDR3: TGTGCCAGCAGCTCGCGGGACAGCGTTGGAAACACCATATATTTT.

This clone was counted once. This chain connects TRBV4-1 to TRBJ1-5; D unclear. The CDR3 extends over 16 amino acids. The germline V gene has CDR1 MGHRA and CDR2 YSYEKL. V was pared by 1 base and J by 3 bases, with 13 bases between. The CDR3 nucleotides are TGCGCCAGCAGCCAAGGGGGAAATTTCCTCAATCAGCCCCAGCATTTT. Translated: CASSQGGNFLNQPQHF.

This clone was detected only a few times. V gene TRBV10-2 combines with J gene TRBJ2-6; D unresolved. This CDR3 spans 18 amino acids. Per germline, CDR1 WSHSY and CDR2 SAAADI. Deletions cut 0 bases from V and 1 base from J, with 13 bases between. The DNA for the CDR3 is TGCGCCAGCAGTGAGTCGAAAGCGATCTGGTCTGGGGCCAACGTCCTGACTTTC. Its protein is CASSESKAIWSGANVLTF.

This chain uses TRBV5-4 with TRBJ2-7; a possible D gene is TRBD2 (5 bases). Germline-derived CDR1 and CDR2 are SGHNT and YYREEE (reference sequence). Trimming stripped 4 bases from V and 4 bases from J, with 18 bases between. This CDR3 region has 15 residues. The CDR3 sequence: CASSRGQAGQYEQYF. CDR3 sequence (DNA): TGTGCCAGCAGCCGGGGTCAGGCCGGGCAATACGAGCAGTACTTC.

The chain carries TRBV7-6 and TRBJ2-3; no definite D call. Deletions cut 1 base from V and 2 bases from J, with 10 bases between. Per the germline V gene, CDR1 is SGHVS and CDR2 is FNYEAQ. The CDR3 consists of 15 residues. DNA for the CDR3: TGTGCCAGCAGCTTAGAGTTATTTTCCACAGATACGCAGTATTTT. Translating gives CASSLELFSTDTQYF.

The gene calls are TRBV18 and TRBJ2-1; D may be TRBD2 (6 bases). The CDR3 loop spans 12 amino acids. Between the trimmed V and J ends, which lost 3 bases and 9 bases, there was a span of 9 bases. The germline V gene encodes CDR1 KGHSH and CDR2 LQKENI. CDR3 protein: CASSPQGLEQFF. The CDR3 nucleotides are TGTGCCAGCTCACCTCAGGGACTTGAGCAGTTCTTC.

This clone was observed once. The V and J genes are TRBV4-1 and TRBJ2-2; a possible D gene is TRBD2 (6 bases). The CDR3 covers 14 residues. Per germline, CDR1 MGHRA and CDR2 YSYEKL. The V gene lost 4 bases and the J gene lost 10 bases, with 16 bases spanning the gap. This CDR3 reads CASSPLATKAELFF. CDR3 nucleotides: TGCGCCAGCAGCCCACTAGCTACTAAGGCGGAGCTGTTTTTT.

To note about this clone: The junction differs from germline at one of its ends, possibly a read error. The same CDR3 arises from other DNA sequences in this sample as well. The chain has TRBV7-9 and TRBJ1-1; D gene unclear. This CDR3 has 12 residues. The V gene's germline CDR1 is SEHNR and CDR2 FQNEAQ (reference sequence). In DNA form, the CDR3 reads TGCGCCAGCAGCGTCGGAGGCACTGAAGCTTTCTTT. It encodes CASSVGGTEAFF.

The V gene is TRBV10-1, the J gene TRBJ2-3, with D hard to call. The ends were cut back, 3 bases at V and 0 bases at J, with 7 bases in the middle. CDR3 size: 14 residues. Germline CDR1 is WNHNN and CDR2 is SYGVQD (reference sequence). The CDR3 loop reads CASSEARSTDTQYF. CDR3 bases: TGCGCCAGCAGTGAAGCCAGGAGCACAGATACGCAGTATTTT.

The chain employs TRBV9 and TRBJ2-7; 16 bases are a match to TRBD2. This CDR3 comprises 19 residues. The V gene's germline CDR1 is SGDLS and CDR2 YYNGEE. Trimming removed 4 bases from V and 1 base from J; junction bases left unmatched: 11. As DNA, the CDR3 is TGTGCCAGCAGCAACCCCAGGGGACTAGCGGGAGGGCCGTCCTACGAGCAGTACTTC. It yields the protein CASSNPRGLAGGPSYEQYF. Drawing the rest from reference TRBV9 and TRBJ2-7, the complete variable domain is DSGVTQTPKHLITATGQRVTLRCSPRSGDLSVYWYQQSLDQGLQFLIQYYNGEERAKGNILERFSAQQFPDLHSELNLSSLELGDSALYFCASSNPRGLAGGPSYEQYFGPGTRLTVT.

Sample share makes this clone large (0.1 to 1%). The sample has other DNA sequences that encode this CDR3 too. The CDR3 protein is CASSLGGHEQFF. CDR3 in DNA: TGTGCCAGCAGCTTAGGAGGGCATGAGCAGTTCTTC. The chain links TRBV11-2 to TRBJ2-1, with a possible D match to TRBD2 (5 bases). Per the germline V gene, CDR1 is SGHAT and CDR2 is FQNNGV. Trimming pared 1 base from V and 8 bases from J, leaving 6 bases between. CDR3 length equals 12 residues.

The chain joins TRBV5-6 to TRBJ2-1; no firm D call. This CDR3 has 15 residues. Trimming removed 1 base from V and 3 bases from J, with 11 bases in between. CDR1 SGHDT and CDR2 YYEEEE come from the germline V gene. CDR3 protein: CASSLTVFLYNEQFF. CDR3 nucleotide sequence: TGTGCCAGCAGCTTGACGGTTTTTCTCTACAATGAGCAGTTCTTC.